The rows below give T cell receptor beta chains drawn from one sample of a study of tumor-infiltrating lymphocytes in primary liver carcinoma. Using its own MiXCR run on the multiplex PCR reads, TCRdb lists one record per CDR3 protein. The sample records about 350,000 distinct CDR3 sequences, around three fifths being singletons. The specimen sequenced was peripheral blood. The receptor source for this set is a man in his forties with primary liver carcinoma and hepatitis B virus infection. Each CDR3 is given with its conserved first and last residue. Some rows mark clone size as missing; the rest say once, few, many or name a class of expanded clone.

CDR3,size,J,V
CASSLEAGAIQYF,many,TRBJ2-4,TRBV5-4
CASKIGQGSAYGYTF,many,TRBJ1-2,TRBV6-2/TRBV6-3
CASSLDSYSDQPHHF,few,TRBJ1-5,TRBV6-2/TRBV6-3
CTSSFGVSTDSQYF,-,TRBJ2-3,TRBV11-2
CASSFLAGSSGANVLTF,many,TRBJ2-6,TRBV6-6
CASSQRQGVRNNEQLF,-,TRBJ2-1,TRBV14
CASSLAGLYELYF,-,TRBJ2-7,TRBV11-2
CSSSLRRTEKLFF,-,TRBJ1-4,TRBV11-2
CASSLTGWIAGELFF,-,TRBJ2-2,TRBV11-2
CASSRLSGLSSYIEQFF,-,TRBJ2-1,TRBV6-2/TRBV6-3
CATQREIYGYTF,-,TRBJ1-2,TRBV19
CTSSQVGVLEQYF,-,TRBJ2-7,TRBV4-2
CASSSDRKNQPQHF,-,TRBJ1-5,TRBV6-5
CASNPSGRSYNEQFF,-,TRBJ2-1,TRBV5-1
CASSLAPGSGTGELFF,few,TRBJ2-2,TRBV5-4
CTGSPRVTGPMDTQYF,-,TRBJ2-3,TRBV11-3
CASSSDLEGIYERYF,-,TRBJ2-7,TRBV11-2
CASSLDSSGVVAFF,-,TRBJ1-1,TRBV11-3
CASSRGGGQGDEQFF,once,TRBJ2-1,TRBV11-1
CAIRPTGGGNIIYF,-,TRBJ1-3,TRBV10-3
CASTPAHLWLTGELFF,-,TRBJ2-2,TRBV11-2
CASSLDLGASANVLTF,-,TRBJ2-6,TRBV11-2
CASSQMLAGHYEQYF,-,TRBJ2-7,TRBV11-2
CASNGTQGYQETQYF,-,TRBJ2-5,TRBV6-1
CASSSQTSGLTTMRQFF,-,TRBJ2-1,TRBV11-2
CVSSQTLADEQYF,-,TRBJ2-7,TRBV14
CASSPPGQGSNQPQHF,few,TRBJ1-5,TRBV28
CASNPVSSLETQYF,once,TRBJ2-5,TRBV11-2
CASSNQREEGYEQYF,many,TRBJ2-7,TRBV6-2/TRBV6-3
CASTPTQGGGGGTEAFF,many,TRBJ1-1,TRBV6-1
CARTLSQSNTEAFF,-,TRBJ1-1,TRBV11-2
CASRTQQGVTGELFF,-,TRBJ2-2,TRBV11-2
CASRTGGGNYGYTF,-,TRBJ1-2,TRBV11-2
CASSLGGTGISGACALTF,-,TRBJ2-6,TRBV11-2
CSVETGAGDYTF,-,TRBJ1-2,TRBV29-1
CTSSLGTAINGQFF,-,TRBJ2-1,TRBV11-2
CASSLTAGRSTGGQYF,-,TRBJ2-7,TRBV11-1
CASSEGLAGLNTGELFF,many,TRBJ2-2,TRBV11-1
CATSDSSSEQFF,-,TRBJ2-1,TRBV24-1
CDSSFGDEKLFF,-,TRBJ1-4,TRBV12-3/TRBV12-4
CASISSGVPSYNEQFF,few,TRBJ2-1,TRBV6-6
CASSYFGDQGYGYTF,many,TRBJ1-2,TRBV6-5
CASSNGRGKNTEAFF,-,TRBJ1-1,TRBV6-5
CASSLQDRGQYEQYF,-,TRBJ2-7,TRBV28
CGSSPGTDNTGELFF,-,TRBJ2-2,TRBV11-3
CSVEEGTTHEQFF,-,TRBJ2-1,TRBV29-1
CASSSTLYSYNEQFF,-,TRBJ2-1,TRBV18
CASTLSGEQYF,-,TRBJ2-7,TRBV6-5
CASSSRLGADTQYF,-,TRBJ2-3,TRBV6-2/TRBV6-3
CASSQGTGGLRGNQPQHF,few,TRBJ1-5,TRBV28
CASADRGNTEAFF,many,TRBJ1-1,TRBV10-3
CANSFATGLTDYEQYF,-,TRBJ2-7,TRBV11-2
CASSQAGTYYEQYF,-,TRBJ2-7,TRBV4-1
CASSIALAVAYEQYF,many,TRBJ2-7,TRBV4-1